This T cell receptor (beta chain) is from a study of T cell responses to AZD1222 COVID-19 vaccine. The study, taken as a whole, reports: Clonal diversity was possibly underestimated, and the donors were mostly white British, with more females. Among those given AZD1222, only six or seven were seropositive at baseline. CD4 TCRs associated with vaccination spanned spike, dominating at 160-218 and 743-854. Spike-specific TCR breadth and depth grew following two AZD1222 doses.

Comment on this clone: Its matching antigen is unknown. Other DNA sequences in the sample encode the same CDR3.

The data were produced by immunoSEQ multiplex PCR, yet TCRdb's version contains in-frame clones alone and is incomplete. The data contain 100,000 to 150,000 clones, 85% to 90% of them singletons. The sequenced sample was peripheral blood, obtained on day 0 of AZD1222 vaccination. The receptor comes from an adult in good health.

CDR3 nucleotide sequence: TGTGCCAGCAGCCCACAAGAGACCCAGTACTTC. The encoded protein is CASSPQETQYF. This chain connects TRBV7-2 to TRBJ2-5, with no clear D. V lost 5 bases, J lost 2 bases, and 3 bases lay in between. The length of the CDR3 is 11 residues. Germline V CDR1 and CDR2: SGHTA, FQGNSA.